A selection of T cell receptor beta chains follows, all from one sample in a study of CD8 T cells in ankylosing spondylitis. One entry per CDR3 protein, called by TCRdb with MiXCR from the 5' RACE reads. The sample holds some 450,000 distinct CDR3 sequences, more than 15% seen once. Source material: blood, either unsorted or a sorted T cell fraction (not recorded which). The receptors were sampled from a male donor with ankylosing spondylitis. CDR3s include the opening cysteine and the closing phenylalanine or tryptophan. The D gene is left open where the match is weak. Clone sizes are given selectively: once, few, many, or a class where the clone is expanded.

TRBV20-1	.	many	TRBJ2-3	TGCAGTGCTAGAGATTTTGGTACTAGCACAGATACGCAGTATTTT	CSARDFGTSTDTQYF
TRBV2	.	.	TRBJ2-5	TGTGCCAGCAGTGAAGCAGCCAACCAAGAGACCCAGTACTTC	CASSEAANQETQYF
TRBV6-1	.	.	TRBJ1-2	TGTGCCAGCAGTGAAGACAGGAAAAACTATGGCTACACCTTC	CASSEDRKNYGYTF
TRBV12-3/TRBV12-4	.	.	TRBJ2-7	TGTGCCAGCAGCCAGACAGGTCCCGAGCAGTACTTC	CASSQTGPEQYF
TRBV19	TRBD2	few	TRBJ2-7	TGTGCCAGTGCAGGACTAGCGGGGGACGAGCAGTACTTC	CASAGLAGDEQYF
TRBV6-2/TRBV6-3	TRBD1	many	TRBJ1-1	TGTGCCAGCAGCTACAGGGGGGGAACTGAAGCTTTCTTT	CASSYRGGTEAFF
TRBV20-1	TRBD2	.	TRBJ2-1	TGCAGTGCTAGACCCAGGGGGCTAGCGGGGGGGCTGTCCTACAATGAGCAGTTCTTC	CSARPRGLAGGLSYNEQFF
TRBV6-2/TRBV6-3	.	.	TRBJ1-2	TGTGCCAGCAGGGACAGAGACTATGGCTACACCTTC	CASRDRDYGYTF
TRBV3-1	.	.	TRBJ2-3	TGTGCCAGCAGCCGCTACCGGATCTTCACAGATACGCAGTATTTT	CASSRYRIFTDTQYF
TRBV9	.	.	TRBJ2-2	TGTGCCAGCAGCGTTTTCGATCAAAACACCGGGGAGCTGTTTTTT	CASSVFDQNTGELFF
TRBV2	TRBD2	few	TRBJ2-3	TGTGCCAGCCGGGGTGGTAGCGGGGGGGCCTTAGATACGCAGTATTTT	CASRGGSGGALDTQYF
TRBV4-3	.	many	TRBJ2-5	TGCGCCAGCAGCCAAGGTTCTAGCGTAATAGGAGAGACCCAGTACTTC	CASSQGSSVIGETQYF
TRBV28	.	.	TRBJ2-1	TGTGCCAGCAGTTTATCTCCTGGGTTAGGAACGCTCTACAATGAGCAGTTCTTC	CASSLSPGLGTLYNEQFF
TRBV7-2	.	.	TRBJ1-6	TGTGCCAGCAGCCTCACACGGGGTGATTCACCCCTCCACTTT	CASSLTRGDSPLHF
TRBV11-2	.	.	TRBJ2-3	TGTGCCAGCAGCTTAGGGCTTAGGAACACAGATACGCAGTATTTT	CASSLGLRNTDTQYF
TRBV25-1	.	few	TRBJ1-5	TGTGCCAGACCCGGACCGACTTTGAATCAGCCCCAGCATTTT	CARPGPTLNQPQHF
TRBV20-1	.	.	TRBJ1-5	TGCAGTGCTACCGGACAAGCCAATCAGCCCCAGCATTTT	CSATGQANQPQHF
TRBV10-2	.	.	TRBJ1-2	TGCGCCAGCGGTAGGGGGGACCCTAACTATGGCTACACCTTC	CASGRGDPNYGYTF
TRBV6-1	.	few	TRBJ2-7	TGTGCCAGCATGGTTAGTTTTAGCTCCTACGAGCAGTACTTC	CASMVSFSSYEQYF
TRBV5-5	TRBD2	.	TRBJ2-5	TGTGCCAGCAGCTTGTTAGCGGGAGGCACGGGGGAGACCCAGTACTTC	CASSLLAGGTGETQYF
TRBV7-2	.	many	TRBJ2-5	TGTGCCAGCAGCGTGGGAACTCAAGAGACCCAGTACTTC	CASSVGTQETQYF
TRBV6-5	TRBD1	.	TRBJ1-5	TGTGCCAGCAGTTACTCATGGATTGGGACAGGCAATCAGCCCCAGCATTTT	CASSYSWIGTGNQPQHF
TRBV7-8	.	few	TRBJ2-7	TGTGCCAGCAGCTTAGCGCTCGAAGGGTCCTACGAGCAGTACTTC	CASSLALEGSYEQYF
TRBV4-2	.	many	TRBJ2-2	TGTGCCAGCAGCCAAGAGGTACTAGCGAACACCGGGGAGCTGTTTTTT	CASSQEVLANTGELFF
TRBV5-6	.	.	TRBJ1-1	TGTGCCAGCAGCTTGGGGTGGCAGGGAGAAGACACTGAAGCTTTCTTT	CASSLGWQGEDTEAFF
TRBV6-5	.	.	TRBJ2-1	TGTGCCAGCAGTTACTCGGCTTCCCCGATACAGTTCTTC	CASSYSASPIQFF
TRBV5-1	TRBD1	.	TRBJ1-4	TGCGCCAGCAGCTTGGATGGCAGGGGGCACACTAATGAAAAACTGTTTTTT	CASSLDGRGHTNEKLFF
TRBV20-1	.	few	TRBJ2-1	TGCAGTGCTAGAGATTCCGGGGGGCCCGGCAATGAGCAGTTCTTC	CSARDSGGPGNEQFF
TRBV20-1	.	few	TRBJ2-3	TGCAGTGCCGGTCCACGGGGCACAGATACGCAGTATTTT	CSAGPRGTDTQYF
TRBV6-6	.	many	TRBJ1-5	TGTGCCAGCAGTAATGCCGGGGTTCAGCCCCAGCATTTT	CASSNAGVQPQHF
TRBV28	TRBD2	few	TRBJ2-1	TGTGCCAGCAGTTTAGGGACTAGTTGGCGCAATGAGCAGTTCTTC	CASSLGTSWRNEQFF
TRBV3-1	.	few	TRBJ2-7	TGTGCCAGCAGCCAGGTTCACGAGCAGTACTTC	CASSQVHEQYF
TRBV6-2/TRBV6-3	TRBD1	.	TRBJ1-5	TGTGCCAGCAGTTACTTGGGACAGGGGTACCAGCCCCAGCATTTT	CASSYLGQGYQPQHF
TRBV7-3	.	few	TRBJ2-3	TGTGCCAGCAGCTTAGGTCTCCGGGGAGTTAGCACAGATACGCAGTATTTT	CASSLGLRGVSTDTQYF
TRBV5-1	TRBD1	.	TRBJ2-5	TGCGCCAGCAGCCGGACAGGGGAGTACCAAGAGACCCAGTACTTC	CASSRTGEYQETQYF
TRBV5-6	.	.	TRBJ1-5	TGTGCCAGCAGCTTATGGGGGGATCGGCCCCAGCATTTT	CASSLWGDRPQHF
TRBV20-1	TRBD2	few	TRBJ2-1	TGCAGTGCTATTAGCGGGGGGATCCAGGATGAGCAGTTCTTC	CSAISGGIQDEQFF
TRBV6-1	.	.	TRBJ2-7	TGTGCCAGCAGTGAGACAGGACTCTCCTACGAGCAGTACTTC	CASSETGLSYEQYF
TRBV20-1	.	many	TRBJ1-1	TGCAGTGCTAGTTACGGGGCGATTGCCGAAGCTTTCTTT	CSASYGAIAEAFF
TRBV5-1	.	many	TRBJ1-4	TGCGCCAGCAGCTTGGGACAGGAGAAGGTAGAACTGTTTTTT	CASSLGQEKVELFF
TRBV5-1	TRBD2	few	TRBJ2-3	TGCGCCAGCAGCGGGCGAGCGGGGGGCTCTCGTCTAGATACGCAGTATTTT	CASSGRAGGSRLDTQYF
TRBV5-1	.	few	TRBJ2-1	TGCGCCAGCAGCCCCCGGACAGCGACTTTGGAGCAGTTCTTC	CASSPRTATLEQFF
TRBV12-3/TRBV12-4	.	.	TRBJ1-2	TGTGCCAGCAGTTTTTGGGGGGCGAGAAACTATGGCTACACCTTC	CASSFWGARNYGYTF
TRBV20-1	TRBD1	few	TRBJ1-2	TGCAGTGCTAGAGACCTAACAGGGGAGGGCTATGGCTACACCTTC	CSARDLTGEGYGYTF
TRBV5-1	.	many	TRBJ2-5	TGCGCCAGCACCTCGACTAGTAACGAAGAGACCCAGTACTTC	CASTSTSNEETQYF
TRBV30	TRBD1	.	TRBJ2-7	TGTGCCTGGAGTCGGATAACAGGGGTAAGAGACTACGAGCAGTACTTC	CAWSRITGVRDYEQYF
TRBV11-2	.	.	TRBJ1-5	TGTGCCAGCAGCCTCGCGGGGGGAGAAGCGCAGCCCCAGCATTTT	CASSLAGGEAQPQHF
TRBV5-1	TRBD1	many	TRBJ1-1	TGCGCCAGCAGCTCGGGACAGATGGGAATCATGAACACTGAAGCTTTCTTT	CASSSGQMGIMNTEAFF
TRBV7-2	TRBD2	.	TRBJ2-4	TGTGCCAGCAGCCTGAGGACTAGCGGGGGCCCGGTAAACATTCAGTACTTC	CASSLRTSGGPVNIQYF
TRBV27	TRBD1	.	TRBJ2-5	TGTGCCAGCAGTCAAAACAGGGGTTCCCAAGAGACCCAGTACTTC	CASSQNRGSQETQYF
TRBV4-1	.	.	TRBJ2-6	TGCGCCAGCAGCCAAGATCCGACGGCAGGGTATGCTTCCGGGGCCAACGTCCTGACTTTC	CASSQDPTAGYASGANVLTF
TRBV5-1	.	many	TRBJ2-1	TGCGCCAGCAGCCAAGATAGCAGCAACAATGAGCAGTTCTTC	CASSQDSSNNEQFF
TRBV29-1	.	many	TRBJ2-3	TGCAGCGTGTCAGACAGTACAGATACGCAGTATTTT	CSVSDSTDTQYF
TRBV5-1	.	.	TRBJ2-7	TGCGCCAGCGGACCCCGGGACACGTACTACGAGCAGTACTTC	CASGPRDTYYEQYF
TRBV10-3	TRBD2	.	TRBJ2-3	TGTGCCATCAGTCCTAGCGGGAGTGAATATACGCAGTATTTT	CAISPSGSEYTQYF
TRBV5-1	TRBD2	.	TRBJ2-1	TGCGCCAGCAGCGACCTCTCGGGGACTAGCGGGGTGAGCTCCTACAATGAGCAGTTCTTC	CASSDLSGTSGVSSYNEQFF
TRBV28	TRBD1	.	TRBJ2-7	TGTGCCAGCCAGCGAGACAGGGGGTTGGACGAGCAGTACTTC	CASQRDRGLDEQYF